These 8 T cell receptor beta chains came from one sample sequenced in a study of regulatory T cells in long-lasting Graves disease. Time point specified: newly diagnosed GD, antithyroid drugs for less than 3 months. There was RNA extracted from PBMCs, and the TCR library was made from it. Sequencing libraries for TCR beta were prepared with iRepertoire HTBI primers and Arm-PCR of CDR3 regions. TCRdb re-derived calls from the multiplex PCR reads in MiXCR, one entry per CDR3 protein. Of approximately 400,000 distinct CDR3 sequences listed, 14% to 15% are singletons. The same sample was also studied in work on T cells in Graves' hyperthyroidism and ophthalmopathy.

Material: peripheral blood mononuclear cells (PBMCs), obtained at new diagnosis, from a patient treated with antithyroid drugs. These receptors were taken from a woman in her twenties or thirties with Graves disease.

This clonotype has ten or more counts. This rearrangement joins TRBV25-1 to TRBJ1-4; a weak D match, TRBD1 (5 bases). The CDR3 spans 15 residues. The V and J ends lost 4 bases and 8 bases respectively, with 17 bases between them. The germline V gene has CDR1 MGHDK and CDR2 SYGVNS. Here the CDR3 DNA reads TGTGCCAGCAGTGGATACTACAGGTTGAAGGAAAAACTGTTTTTT. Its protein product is CASSGYYRLKEKLFF.

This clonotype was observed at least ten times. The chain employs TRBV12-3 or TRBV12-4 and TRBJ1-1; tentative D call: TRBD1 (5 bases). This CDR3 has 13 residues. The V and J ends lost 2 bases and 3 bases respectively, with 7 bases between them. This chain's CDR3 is CASSLIGDTEAFF. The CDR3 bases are TGTGCCAGCAGTTTAATAGGGGACACTGAAGCTTTCTTT.

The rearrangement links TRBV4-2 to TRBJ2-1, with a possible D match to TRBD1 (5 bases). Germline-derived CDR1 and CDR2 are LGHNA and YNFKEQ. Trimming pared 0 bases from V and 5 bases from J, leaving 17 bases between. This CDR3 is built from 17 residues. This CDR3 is CASSQDLSRVMNNEQFF. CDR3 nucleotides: TGTGCCAGCAGCCAAGATCTTTCCAGGGTAATGAACAATGAGCAGTTCTTC.

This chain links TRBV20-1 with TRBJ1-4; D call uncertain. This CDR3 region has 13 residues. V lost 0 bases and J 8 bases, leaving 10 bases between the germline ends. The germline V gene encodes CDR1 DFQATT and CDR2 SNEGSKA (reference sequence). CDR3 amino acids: CSAREGRGEKLFF. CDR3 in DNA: TGCAGTGCTAGAGAAGGGAGAGGAGAAAAACTGTTTTTT.

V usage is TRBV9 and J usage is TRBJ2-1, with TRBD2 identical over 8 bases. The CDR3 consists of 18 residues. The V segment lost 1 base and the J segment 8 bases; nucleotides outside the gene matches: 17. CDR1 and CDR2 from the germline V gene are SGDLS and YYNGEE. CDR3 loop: CASSVYDSTSGPLHEQFF. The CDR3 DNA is TGTGCCAGCAGCGTATACGATTCTACTAGCGGCCCCCTCCATGAGCAGTTCTTC.

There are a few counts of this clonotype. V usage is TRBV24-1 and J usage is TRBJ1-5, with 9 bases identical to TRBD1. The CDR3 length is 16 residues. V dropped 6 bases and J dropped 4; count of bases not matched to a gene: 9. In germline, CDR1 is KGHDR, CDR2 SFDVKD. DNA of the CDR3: TGTGCCACCAGTCAAACCGGGACAGGGAGTAATCAGCCCCAGCATTTT. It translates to CATSQTGTGSNQPQHF.

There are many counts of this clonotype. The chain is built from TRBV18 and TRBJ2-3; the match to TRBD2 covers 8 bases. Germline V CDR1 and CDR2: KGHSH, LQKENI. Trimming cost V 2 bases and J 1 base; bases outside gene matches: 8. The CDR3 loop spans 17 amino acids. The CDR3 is CASSPSSSGGGTDTQYF. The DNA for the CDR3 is TGTGCCAGCTCACCAAGCTCGTCCGGGGGGGGCACAGATACGCAGTATTTT.

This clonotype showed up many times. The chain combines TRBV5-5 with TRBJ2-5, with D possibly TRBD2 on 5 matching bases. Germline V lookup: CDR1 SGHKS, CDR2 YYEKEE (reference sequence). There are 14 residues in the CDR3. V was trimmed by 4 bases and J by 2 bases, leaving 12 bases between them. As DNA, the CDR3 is TGTGCCAGCAGCCCGGGTGGAGGTCAAGAGACCCAGTACTTC. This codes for CASSPGGGQETQYF.